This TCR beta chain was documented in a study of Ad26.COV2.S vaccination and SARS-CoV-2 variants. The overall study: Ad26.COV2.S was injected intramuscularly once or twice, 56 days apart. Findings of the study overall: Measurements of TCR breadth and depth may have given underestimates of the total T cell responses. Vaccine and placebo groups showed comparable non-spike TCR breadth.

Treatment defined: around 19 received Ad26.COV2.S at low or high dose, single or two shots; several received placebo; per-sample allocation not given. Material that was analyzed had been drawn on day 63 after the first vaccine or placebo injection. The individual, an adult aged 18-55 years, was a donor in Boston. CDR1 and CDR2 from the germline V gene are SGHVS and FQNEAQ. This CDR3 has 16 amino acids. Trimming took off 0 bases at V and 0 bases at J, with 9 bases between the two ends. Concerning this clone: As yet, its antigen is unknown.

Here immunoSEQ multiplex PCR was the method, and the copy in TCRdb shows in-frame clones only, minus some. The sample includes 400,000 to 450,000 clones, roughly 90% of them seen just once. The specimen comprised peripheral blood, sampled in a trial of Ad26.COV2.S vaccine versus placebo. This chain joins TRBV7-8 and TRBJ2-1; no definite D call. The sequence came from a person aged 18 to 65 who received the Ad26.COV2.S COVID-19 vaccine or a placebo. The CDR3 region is CASSLARFPSYNEQFF. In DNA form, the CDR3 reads TGTGCCAGCAGCTTAGCGAGGTTCCCCTCCTACAATGAGCAGTTCTTC.